This TCR beta chain was identified during a study of shared clonotypes between healthy human individuals. For the study at large: Per donor, CD8 memory used one plate, CD8 naive used two, CD4 memory used three and CD4 naive used three.

The germline CDR1 and CDR2 sequences are SGHTA and FQGNSA. This CDR3 has 14 amino acids. V dropped 4 bases and J dropped 0 bases, with 7 bases sitting between them. Generated by immunoSEQ multiplex PCR, the TCRdb table keeps only in-frame clones and is missing some. The sample consists of nearly 1,000,000 clones, about three quarters of them appearing once. The sequenced sample consisted of memory CD4+ T cells sorted from blood. Regarding subset: CD45RA-negative fraction. V usage is TRBV7-2 and J usage is TRBJ1-5; D is ambiguous. The receptor was derived from a man in his late teens or twenties in good health. CDR3 loop: CASSSLYSNQPQHF. DNA for the CDR3: TGTGCCAGCAGCTCCTTATATAGCAATCAGCCCCAGCATTTT.